This T cell receptor (beta chain) stems from a study of blood T cell repertoires in COVID-19. Study at large: Collection of acute and convalescent COVID-19 samples took place in the United States, Italy and Spain. T cells, B-cell-depleted T cells, or PBMCs provided the cDNA or gDNA that served as material.

The age range of participants was 18 to 89 years, with residence in about two dozen US areas. Participants were placed into cohorts based on the clinical history they reported. Per germline, CDR1 LGHDT and CDR2 YNNKEL (reference sequence). The V and J ends lost 4 bases and 0 bases respectively, with 14 bases between them. The CDR3 runs 16 residues. Sequencing was performed with immunoSEQ multiplex PCR; in TCRdb, only in-frame clones are kept and a portion is missing. Among 150,000 to 200,000 clones listed, under 80% were seen once. The chain joins TRBV3-1 (or the pseudogene TRBV3-2) to TRBJ2-3; the D gene is possibly TRBD2 (6 bases). The receptor was isolated from a woman aged 50 to 60 with acute COVID-19. The sequencing input was PBMCs or T cells enriched from blood (not recorded which). CDR3 protein: CASSRLLAYSTDTQYF. CDR3 nucleotides: TGTGCCAGCAGCCGCTTACTAGCTTACAGCACAGATACGCAGTATTTT.